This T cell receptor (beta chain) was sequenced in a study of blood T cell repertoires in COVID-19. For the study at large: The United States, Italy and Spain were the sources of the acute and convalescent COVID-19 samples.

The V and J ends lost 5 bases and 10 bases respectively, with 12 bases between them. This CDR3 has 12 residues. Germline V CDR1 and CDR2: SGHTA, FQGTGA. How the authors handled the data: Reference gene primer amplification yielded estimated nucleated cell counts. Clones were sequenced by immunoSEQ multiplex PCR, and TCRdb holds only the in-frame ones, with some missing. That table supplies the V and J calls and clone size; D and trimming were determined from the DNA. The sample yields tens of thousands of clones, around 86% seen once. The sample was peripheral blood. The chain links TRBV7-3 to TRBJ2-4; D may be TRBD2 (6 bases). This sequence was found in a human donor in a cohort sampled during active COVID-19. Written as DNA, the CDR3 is TGTGCCAGCAGCCGCGGGGATAGGATTCAGTACTTC. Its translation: CASSRGDRIQYF.